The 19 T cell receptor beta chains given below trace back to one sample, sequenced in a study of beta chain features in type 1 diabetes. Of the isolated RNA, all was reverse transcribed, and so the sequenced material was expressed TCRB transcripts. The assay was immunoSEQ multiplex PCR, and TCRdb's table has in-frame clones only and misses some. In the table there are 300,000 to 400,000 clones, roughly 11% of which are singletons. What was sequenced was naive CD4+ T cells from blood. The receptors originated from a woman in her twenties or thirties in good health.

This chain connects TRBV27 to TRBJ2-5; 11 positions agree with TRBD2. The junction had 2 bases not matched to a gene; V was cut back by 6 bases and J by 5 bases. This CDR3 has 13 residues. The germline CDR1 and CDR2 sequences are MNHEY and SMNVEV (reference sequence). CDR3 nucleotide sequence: TGTGCCAGCAGGCCTAGCGGGAGGGAGACCCAGTACTTC. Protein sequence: CASRPSGRETQYF.

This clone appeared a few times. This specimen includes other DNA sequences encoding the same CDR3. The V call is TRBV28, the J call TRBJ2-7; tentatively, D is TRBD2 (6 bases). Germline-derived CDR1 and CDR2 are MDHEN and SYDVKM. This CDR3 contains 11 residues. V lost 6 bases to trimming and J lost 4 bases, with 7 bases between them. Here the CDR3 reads CASSRGYEQYF. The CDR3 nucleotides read TGTGCCAGCAGCCGGGGGTACGAGCAGTACTTC.

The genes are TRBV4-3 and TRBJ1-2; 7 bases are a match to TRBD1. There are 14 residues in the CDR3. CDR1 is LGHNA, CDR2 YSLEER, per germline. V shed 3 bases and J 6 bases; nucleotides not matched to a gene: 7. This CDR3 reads CASSQLQGSHGYTF. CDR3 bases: TGCGCCAGCAGCCAGTTACAGGGGTCACATGGCTACACCTTC.

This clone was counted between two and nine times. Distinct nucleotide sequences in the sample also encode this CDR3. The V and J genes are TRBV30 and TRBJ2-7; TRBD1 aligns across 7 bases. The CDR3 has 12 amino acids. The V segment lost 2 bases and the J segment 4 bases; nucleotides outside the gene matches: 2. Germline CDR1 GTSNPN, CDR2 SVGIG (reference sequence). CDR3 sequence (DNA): TGTGCCTGGAGTTCACAGGGGTACGAGCAGTACTTC. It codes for CAWSSQGYEQYF. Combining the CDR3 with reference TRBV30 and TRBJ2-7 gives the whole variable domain SQTIHQWPATLVQPVGSPLSLECTVEGTSNPNLYWYRQAAGRGLQLLFYSVGIGQISSEVPQNLSASRPQDRQFILSSKKLLLSDSGFYLCAWSSQGYEQYFGPGTRLTVT.

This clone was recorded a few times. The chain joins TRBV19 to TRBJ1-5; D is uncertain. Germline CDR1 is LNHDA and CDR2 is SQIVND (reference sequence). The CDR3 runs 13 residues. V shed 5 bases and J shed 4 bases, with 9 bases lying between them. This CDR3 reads CASSPSTNQPQHF. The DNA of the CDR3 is TGTGCCAGTAGTCCATCCACTAATCAGCCCCAGCATTTT.

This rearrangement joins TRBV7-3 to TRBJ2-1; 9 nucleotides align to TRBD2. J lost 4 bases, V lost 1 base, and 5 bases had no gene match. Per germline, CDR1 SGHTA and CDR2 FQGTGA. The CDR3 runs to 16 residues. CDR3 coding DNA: TGTGCCAGCAGCTTAAATCCGGGACTAGCTTACAATGAGCAGTTCTTC. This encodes CASSLNPGLAYNEQFF.

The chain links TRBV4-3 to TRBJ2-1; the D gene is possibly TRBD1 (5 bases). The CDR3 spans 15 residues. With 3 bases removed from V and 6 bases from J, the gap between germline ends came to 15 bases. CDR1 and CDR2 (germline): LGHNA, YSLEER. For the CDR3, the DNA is TGCGCCAGCAGCCACAACCTCAGACAGCCCAATGAGCAGTTCTTC. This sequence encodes CASSHNLRQPNEQFF.

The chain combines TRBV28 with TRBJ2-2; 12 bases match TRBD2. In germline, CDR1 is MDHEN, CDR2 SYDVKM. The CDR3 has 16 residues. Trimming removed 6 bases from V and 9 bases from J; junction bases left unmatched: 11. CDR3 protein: CASSPVRTSGTWELFF. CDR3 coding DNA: TGTGCCAGCAGCCCGGTGAGGACTAGCGGGACTTGGGAGCTGTTTTTT. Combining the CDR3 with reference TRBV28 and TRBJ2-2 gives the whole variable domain DVKVTQSSRYLVKRTGEKVFLECVQDMDHENMFWYRQDPGLGLRLIYFSYDVKMKEKGDIPEGYSVSREKKERFSLILESASTNQTSMYLCASSPVRTSGTWELFFGEGSRLTVL.

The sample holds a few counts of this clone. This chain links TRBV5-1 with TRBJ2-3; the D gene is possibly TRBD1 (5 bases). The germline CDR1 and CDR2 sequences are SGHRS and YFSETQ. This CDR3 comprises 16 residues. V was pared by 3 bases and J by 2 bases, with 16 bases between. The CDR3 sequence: CASSSVTQGLTDTQYF. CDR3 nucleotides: TGCGCCAGCAGCTCGGTCACGCAGGGCCTCACAGATACGCAGTATTTT. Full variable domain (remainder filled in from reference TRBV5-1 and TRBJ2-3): KAGVTQTPRYLIKTRGQQVTLSCSPISGHRSVSWYQQTPGQGLQFLFEYFSETQRNKGNFPGRFSGRQFSNSRSEMNVSTLELGDSALYLCASSSVTQGLTDTQYFGPGTRLTVL.

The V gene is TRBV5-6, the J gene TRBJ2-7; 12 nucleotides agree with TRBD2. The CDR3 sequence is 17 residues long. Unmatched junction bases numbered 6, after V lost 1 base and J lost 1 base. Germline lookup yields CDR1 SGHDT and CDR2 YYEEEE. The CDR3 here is CASSLTTSGRYSYEQYF. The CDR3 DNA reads TGTGCCAGCAGCTTGACCACTAGCGGGAGGTATTCCTACGAGCAGTACTTC. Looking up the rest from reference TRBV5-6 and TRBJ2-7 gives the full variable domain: DAGVTQSPTHLIKTRGQQVTLRCSPKSGHDTVSWYQQALGQGPQFIFQYYEEEERQRGNFPDRFSGHQFPNYSSELNVNALLLGDSALYLCASSLTTSGRYSYEQYFGPGTRLTVT.

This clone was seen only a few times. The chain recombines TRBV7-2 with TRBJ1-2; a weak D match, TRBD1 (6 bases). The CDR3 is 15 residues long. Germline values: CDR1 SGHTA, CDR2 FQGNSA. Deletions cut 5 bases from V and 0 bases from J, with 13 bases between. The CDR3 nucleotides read TGTGCCAGCAGCACACCACAGGGACCTAACTATGGCTACACCTTC. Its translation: CASSTPQGPNYGYTF. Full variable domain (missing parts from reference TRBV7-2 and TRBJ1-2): GAGVSQSPSNKVTEKGKDVELRCDPISGHTALYWYRQSLGQGLEFLIYFQGNSAPDKSGLPSDRFSAERTGGSVSTLTIQRTQQEDSAVYLCASSTPQGPNYGYTFGSGTRLTVV.

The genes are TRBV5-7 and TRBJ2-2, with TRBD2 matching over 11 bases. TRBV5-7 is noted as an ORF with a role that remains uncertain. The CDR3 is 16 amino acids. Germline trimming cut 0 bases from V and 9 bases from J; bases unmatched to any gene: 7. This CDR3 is CASSLVDSGRARELFF. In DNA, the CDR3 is TGTGCCAGCAGCTTGGTGGATAGCGGGAGGGCCCGGGAGCTGTTTTTT.

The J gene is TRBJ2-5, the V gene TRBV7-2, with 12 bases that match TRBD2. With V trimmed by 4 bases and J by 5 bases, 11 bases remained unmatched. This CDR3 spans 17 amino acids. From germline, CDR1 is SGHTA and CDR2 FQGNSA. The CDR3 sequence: CASSSGPGLAGRETQYF. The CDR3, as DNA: TGTGCCAGCAGCTCAGGACCGGGACTAGCGGGTCGGGAGACCCAGTACTTC. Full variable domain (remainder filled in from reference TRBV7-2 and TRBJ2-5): GAGVSQSPSNKVTEKGKDVELRCDPISGHTALYWYRQSLGQGLEFLIYFQGNSAPDKSGLPSDRFSAERTGGSVSTLTIQRTQQEDSAVYLCASSSGPGLAGRETQYFGPGTRLLVL.

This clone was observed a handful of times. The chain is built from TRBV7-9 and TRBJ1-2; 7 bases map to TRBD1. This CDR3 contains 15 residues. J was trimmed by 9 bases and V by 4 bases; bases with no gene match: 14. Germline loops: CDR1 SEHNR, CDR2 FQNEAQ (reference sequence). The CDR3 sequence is CASSSTGTDISSYTF. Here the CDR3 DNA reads TGTGCCAGCAGCTCTACCGGGACAGACATTTCGAGCTACACCTTC.

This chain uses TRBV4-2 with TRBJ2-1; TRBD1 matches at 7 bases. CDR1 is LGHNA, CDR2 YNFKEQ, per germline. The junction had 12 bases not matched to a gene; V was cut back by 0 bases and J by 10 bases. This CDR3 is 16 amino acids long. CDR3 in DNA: TGTGCCAGCAGCCAAGATCCAGGGGGAGCACCCAGGGAGCAGTTCTTC. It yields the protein CASSQDPGGAPREQFF.

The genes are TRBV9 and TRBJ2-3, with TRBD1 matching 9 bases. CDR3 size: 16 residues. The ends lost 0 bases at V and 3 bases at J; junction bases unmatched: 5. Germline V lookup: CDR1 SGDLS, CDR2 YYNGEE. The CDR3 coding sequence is TGTGCCAGCAGCGTAGTTGGGACAGGGCGTACAGATACGCAGTATTTT. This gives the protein CASSVVGTGRTDTQYF. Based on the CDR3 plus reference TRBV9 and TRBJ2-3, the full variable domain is DSGVTQTPKHLITATGQRVTLRCSPRSGDLSVYWYQQSLDQGLQFLIQYYNGEERAKGNILERFSAQQFPDLHSELNLSSLELGDSALYFCASSVVGTGRTDTQYFGPGTRLTVL.

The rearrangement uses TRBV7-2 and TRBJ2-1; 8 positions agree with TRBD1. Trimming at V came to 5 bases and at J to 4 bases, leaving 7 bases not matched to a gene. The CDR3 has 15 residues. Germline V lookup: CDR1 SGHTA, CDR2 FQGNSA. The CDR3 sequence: CASSKDRGAYNEQFF. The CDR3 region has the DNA TGTGCCAGCAGCAAAGACAGGGGAGCTTACAATGAGCAGTTCTTC.

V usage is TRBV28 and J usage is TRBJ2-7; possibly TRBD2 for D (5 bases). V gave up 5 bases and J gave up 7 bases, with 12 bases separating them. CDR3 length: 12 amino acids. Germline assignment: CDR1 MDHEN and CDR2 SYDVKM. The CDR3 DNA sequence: TGTGCCAGCAGTCGGGGAGATAGAGAGCAGTACTTC. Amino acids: CASSRGDREQYF.

This CDR3 is CASSGQAGNTIYF. CDR3 bases: TGTGCCAGCAGCGGACAGGCTGGAAACACCATATATTTT. The rearrangement uses TRBV27 and TRBJ1-3, with 7 bases identical to TRBD1. V lost 6 bases and J lost 2; bases outside the gene matches: 1. Germline CDR1 reads MNHEY; CDR2 reads SMNVEV (reference sequence). The CDR3 has 13 residues.